These 19 T cell receptor beta chains share one sample of origin, sequenced in a study of blood T cells in healthy people across ages (dated by TCRdb to between 2014 and 2016). The library was produced with 5' RACE. Sequencing took place on an Illumina HiSeq 2500. A second about 7 to 11 cycle PCR used a sample-barcoded 5' primer and a J-beta primer mix. TCRdb trimmed public reads at Q25 via fastp, called clones via MiXCR and kept in-frame beta chains. For every CDR3 protein sequence, its rows merge into one entry that carries the most common genes and DNA. A total of about 800,000 distinct CDR3 sequences appear in this sample, 25% of them only once. The ten biggest clones cover 3% to 4.5% of the sample. The same sample was also studied in work on T cells of mothers and their children.

The material sequenced was blood. The receptors shown here come from a boy under 18 in good health.

V gene TRBV5-1 combines with J gene TRBJ2-5; D might be TRBD2 (5 bases). V was clipped by 9 bases and J by 2 bases, with 17 bases between them. The length of the CDR3 is 14 residues. Germline values: CDR1 SGHRS, CDR2 YFSETQ. The DNA of the CDR3 is TGCGCCACAAAGCGAGGGTCGCAACAAGAGACCCAGTACTTC. This sequence encodes CATKRGSQQETQYF.

This clonotype appeared a few times. The J gene is TRBJ2-1, the V gene TRBV6-6; D is uncertain. The J call may be faulty, since TRBJ2-7 better matches the DNA end. This CDR3 is 12 amino acids long. The germline gives CDR1 MNHNY, CDR2 SVGAGI (reference sequence). The CDR3 loop is CASSYPHNEQYF. The CDR3 DNA reads TGTGCCAGCAGTTACCCTCACAATGAGCAGTACTTC.

The rearrangement joins TRBV5-1 to TRBJ2-5, with TRBD1 matching 11 bases. The end of the DNA is better explained by TRBJ2-7, so the J call may be wrong. Per germline, CDR1 SGHRS and CDR2 YFSETQ. This CDR3 spans 15 amino acids. The CDR3 bases are TGCGCCAGCAGCTTCGGGACAGGGGGGATTTACGAGCAGTACTTC. Encoded protein: CASSFGTGGIYEQYF.

Many counts were recorded for this clonotype. The V call is TRBV4-1, the J call TRBJ2-1, with TRBD2 matching 10 bases. This CDR3 spans 15 amino acids. J lost 3 bases, V lost 5 bases, and 4 bases had no gene match. Germline CDR1 is MGHRA and CDR2 is YSYEKL. The CDR3 loop reads CASSNTSGDYNEQFF. The DNA for the CDR3 is TGCGCCAGCAGCAATACTAGCGGGGACTACAATGAGCAGTTCTTC.

This clonotype was seen a handful of times. The chain employs TRBV4-3 and TRBJ2-7; TRBD1 aligns across 7 bases. Germline assignment: CDR1 LGHNA and CDR2 YSLEER. The J segment lost 1 base and the V segment lost 1 base, leaving 7 bases of the junction unmatched. This CDR3 is built from 16 residues. CDR3 sequence reads: CASSQGMTGFSYEQYF. The DNA of the CDR3 is TGCGCCAGCAGCCAAGGGATGACAGGGTTTTCCTACGAGCAGTACTTC.

The V call is TRBV25-1, the J call TRBJ2-5; TRBD2 aligns across 12 bases. J was trimmed by 4 bases and V by 3 bases; bases with no gene match: 3. This CDR3 spans 15 amino acids. Germline V gives CDR1 MGHDK, CDR2 SYGVNS. CDR3 nucleotides: TGTGCCAGCAGTGACTGGACTAGCGGGACAGAGACCCAGTACTTC. Its protein is CASSDWTSGTETQYF.

The genes are TRBV20-1 and TRBJ2-6; D is possibly TRBD1 (5 bases). V was pared by 1 base and J by 0 bases, with 10 bases between. This CDR3 contains 16 residues. Germline CDR1 and CDR2: DFQATT and SNEGSKA (reference sequence). The CDR3 region is CSARVGRDSGANVLTF. CDR3 sequence (DNA): TGCAGTGCTAGAGTGGGCAGGGACTCTGGGGCCAACGTCCTGACTTTC.

This clonotype was counted only a few times. The chain couples TRBV20-1 to TRBJ1-2; 12 nucleotides align to TRBD1. CDR1 is DFQATT and CDR2 is SNEGSKA in the germline V gene (reference sequence). CDR3 size: 13 residues. The trim removed 6 bases at V and 9 bases at J, leaving 8 bases unmatched. The CDR3 DNA follows: TGCAGTGCGCCCCGGGACAGGGGGCTGAGCTACACCTTC. Its protein is CSAPRDRGLSYTF.

V gene TRBV7-2 combines with J gene TRBJ2-5, with 14 nucleotides matching TRBD2. The CDR3 is made up of 16 amino acids. J lost 1 base, V lost 4 bases, and 2 bases had no gene match. Germline values: CDR1 SGHTA, CDR2 FQGNSA. CDR3 residues: CASSSTSGGGQETQYF. As DNA, the CDR3 is TGTGCCAGCAGCTCGACTAGCGGGGGGGGCCAAGAGACCCAGTACTTC.

This clonotype has more than one count but fewer than ten. The chain combines TRBV3-1 with TRBJ2-5; D is perhaps TRBD1 or TRBD2 (5 bases each). The germline V and J ends were trimmed by 3 bases and 3 bases, with 14 bases remaining between them. CDR1 is LGHDT, CDR2 YNNKEL, per germline (reference sequence). The CDR3 totals 15 residues. CDR3 amino acids: CASSHPGPPKETQYF. As DNA, the CDR3 is TGTGCCAGCAGCCACCCGGGACCGCCAAAAGAGACCCAGTACTTC.

This clonotype was detected a few times. CDR3 protein: CASSVGGAPYGYTF. The CDR3 DNA is TGTGCCAGCAGCGTAGGAGGAGCCCCCTATGGCTACACCTTC. This chain links TRBV9 with TRBJ1-2; D gene uncertain. CDR3 length: 14 residues. Germline CDR1 is SGDLS and CDR2 is YYNGEE. Trimming took off 0 bases at V and 4 bases at J, with 10 bases between the two ends.

This chain links TRBV9 with TRBJ1-6; D is undetermined. The V gene lost 2 bases and the J gene lost 14 bases, with 23 bases spanning the gap. CDR3 length: 16 amino acids. From germline, CDR1 is SGDLS and CDR2 YYNGEE. DNA for the CDR3: TGTGCCAGCAGCGTCAATCCGGAGTTTTCCCTGGCGACCCTCCACTTT. Residues: CASSVNPEFSLATLHF.

V usage is TRBV27 and J usage is TRBJ2-3, with 12 bases that match TRBD2. V shed 6 bases, J shed 0 bases, and the junction held 7 bases outside the gene matches. The CDR3 contains 17 residues. The germline V gene encodes CDR1 MNHEY and CDR2 SMNVEV (reference sequence). As DNA, the CDR3 is TGTGCCAGCAGATCTAGCGGGAGGGCCCACAGCACAGATACGCAGTATTTT. Translating gives CASRSSGRAHSTDTQYF.

This clonotype came up a few times. V gene TRBV20-1 combines with J gene TRBJ2-1, with D uncertain. Germline CDR1 and CDR2: DFQATT and SNEGSKA (reference sequence). V lost 3 bases, J lost 7 bases, and 16 bases lay in between. The CDR3 spans 14 residues. The chain's CDR3 is CSASSSQVGNEQFF. The CDR3 nucleotides are TGCAGTGCTAGTTCGAGCCAGGTCGGAAATGAGCAGTTCTTC.

In this sample, this clonotype turned up a few times. The chain has TRBV6-1 and TRBJ2-7; maybe TRBD1 (5 bases). CDR1 is MNHNS, CDR2 SASEGT, per germline. The CDR3 runs 13 residues. Trimming pared 2 bases from V and 7 bases from J, leaving 12 bases between. CDR3 nucleotide sequence: TGTGCCAGCAGTGAACAGGGATCGGATGAGCAGTACTTC. Translation gives CASSEQGSDEQYF.

The V and J genes are TRBV12-3 or TRBV12-4 and TRBJ2-7; D might be TRBD2 (6 bases). The end of the DNA fits TRBJ2-1 better, so the J call may be wrong. The CDR3 is 16 amino acids. The CDR3 loop is CASSLSGTGVGGEQFF. The CDR3 nucleotides are TGTGCCAGCAGTTTAAGTGGTACGGGAGTTGGGGGAGAGCAGTTCTTC.

The chain links TRBV24-1 to TRBJ2-1; 15 bases map to TRBD2. CDR3 length: 21 amino acids. Unmatched junction bases numbered 14, after V lost 3 bases and J lost 3 bases. In germline, CDR1 is KGHDR, CDR2 SFDVKD. The CDR3 sequence is CATSDPPRTSGRVGSYNEQFF. The CDR3 nucleotides are TGTGCCACCAGTGATCCGCCAAGGACTAGCGGGAGGGTCGGTAGCTACAATGAGCAGTTCTTC.

This clonotype was detected only a few times. The rearrangement joins TRBV5-1 to TRBJ2-1; D possibly corresponds to TRBD1 (6 bases). Judging by the DNA end, TRBJ2-7 fits better; the J call may be wrong. The germline V gene has CDR1 SGHRS and CDR2 YFSETQ. The CDR3 totals 14 residues. CDR3 coding DNA: TGCGCCAGCAGCGACACAGGGTTCGGCTACGAGCAGTACTTC. This codes for CASSDTGFGYEQYF.

This clonotype was counted a few times. V gene TRBV3-1 combines with J gene TRBJ1-4; D ambiguous. Germline V CDR1 and CDR2: LGHDT, YNNKEL (reference sequence). This CDR3 comprises 15 residues. The V end was cut by 1 base, the J end by 5 bases, with 11 bases between. Here the CDR3 DNA reads TGTGCCAGCAGCCAAGTTCTCGGGATAAATGAAAAACTGTTTTTT. Translating gives CASSQVLGINEKLFF.